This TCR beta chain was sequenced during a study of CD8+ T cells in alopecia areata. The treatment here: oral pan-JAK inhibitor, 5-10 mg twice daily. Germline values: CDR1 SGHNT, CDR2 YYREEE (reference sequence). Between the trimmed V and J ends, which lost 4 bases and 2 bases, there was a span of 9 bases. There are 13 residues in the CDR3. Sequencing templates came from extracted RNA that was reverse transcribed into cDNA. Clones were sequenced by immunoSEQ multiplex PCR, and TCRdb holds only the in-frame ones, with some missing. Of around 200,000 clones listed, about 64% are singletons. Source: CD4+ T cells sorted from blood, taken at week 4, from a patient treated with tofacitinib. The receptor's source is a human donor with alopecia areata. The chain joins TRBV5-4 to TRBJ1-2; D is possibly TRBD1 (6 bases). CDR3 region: CASSADRNYGYTF. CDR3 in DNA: TGTGCCAGCAGCGCGGACAGAAACTATGGCTACACCTTC.